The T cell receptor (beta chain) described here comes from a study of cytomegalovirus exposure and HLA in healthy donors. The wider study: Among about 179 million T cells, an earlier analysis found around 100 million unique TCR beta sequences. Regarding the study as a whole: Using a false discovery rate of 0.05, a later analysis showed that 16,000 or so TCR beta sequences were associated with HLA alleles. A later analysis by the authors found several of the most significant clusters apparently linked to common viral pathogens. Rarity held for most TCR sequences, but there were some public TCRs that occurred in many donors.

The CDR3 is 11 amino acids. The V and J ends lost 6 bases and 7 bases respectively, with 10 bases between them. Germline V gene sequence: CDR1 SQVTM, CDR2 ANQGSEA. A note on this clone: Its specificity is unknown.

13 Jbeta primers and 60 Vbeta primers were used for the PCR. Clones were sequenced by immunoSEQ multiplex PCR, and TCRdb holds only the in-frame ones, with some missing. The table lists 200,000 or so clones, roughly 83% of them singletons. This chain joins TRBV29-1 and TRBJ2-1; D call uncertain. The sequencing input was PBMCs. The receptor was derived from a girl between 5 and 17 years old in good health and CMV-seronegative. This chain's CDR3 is CSVGNSNEQFF. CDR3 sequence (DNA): TGCAGCGTGGGTAACAGTAATGAGCAGTTCTTC.